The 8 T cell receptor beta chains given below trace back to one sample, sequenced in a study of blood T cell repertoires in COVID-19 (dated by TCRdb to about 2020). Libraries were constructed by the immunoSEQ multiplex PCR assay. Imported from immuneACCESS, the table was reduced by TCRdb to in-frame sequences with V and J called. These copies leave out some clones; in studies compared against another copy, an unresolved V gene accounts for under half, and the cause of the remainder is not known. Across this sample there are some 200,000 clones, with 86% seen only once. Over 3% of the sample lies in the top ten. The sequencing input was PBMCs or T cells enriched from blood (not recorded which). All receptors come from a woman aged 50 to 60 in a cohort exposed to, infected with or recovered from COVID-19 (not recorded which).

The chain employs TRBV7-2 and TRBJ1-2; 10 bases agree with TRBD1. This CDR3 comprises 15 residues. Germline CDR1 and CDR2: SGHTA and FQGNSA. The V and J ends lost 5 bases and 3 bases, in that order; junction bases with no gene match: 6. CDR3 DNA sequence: TGTGCCAGCAGCCTGGGACAGGGGACGGACTATGGCTACACCTTC. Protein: CASSLGQGTDYGYTF. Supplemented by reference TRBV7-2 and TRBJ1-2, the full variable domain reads GAGVSQSPSNKVTEKGKDVELRCDPISGHTALYWYRQSLGQGLEFLIYFQGNSAPDKSGLPSDRFSAERTGGSVSTLTIQRTQQEDSAVYLCASSLGQGTDYGYTFGSGTRLTVV.

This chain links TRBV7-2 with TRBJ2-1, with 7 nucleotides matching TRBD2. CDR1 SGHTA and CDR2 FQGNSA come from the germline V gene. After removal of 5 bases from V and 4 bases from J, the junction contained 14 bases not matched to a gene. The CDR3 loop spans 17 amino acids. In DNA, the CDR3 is TGTGCCAGCAGCAGAGTGACTAGCATTAACGTATACAATGAGCAGTTCTTC. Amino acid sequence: CASSRVTSINVYNEQFF.

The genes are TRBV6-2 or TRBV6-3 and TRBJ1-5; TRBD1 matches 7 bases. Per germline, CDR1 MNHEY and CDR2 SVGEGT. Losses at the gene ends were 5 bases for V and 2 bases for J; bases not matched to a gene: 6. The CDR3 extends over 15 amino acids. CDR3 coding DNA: TGTGCCAGCAGTGTTCAGGGGGTTGGCAATCAGCCCCAGCATTTT. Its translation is CASSVQGVGNQPQHF.

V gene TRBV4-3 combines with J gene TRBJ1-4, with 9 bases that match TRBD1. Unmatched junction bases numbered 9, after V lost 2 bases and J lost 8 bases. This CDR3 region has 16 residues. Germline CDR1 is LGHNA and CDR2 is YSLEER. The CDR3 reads CASSQYSQGAGEKLFF. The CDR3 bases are TGCGCCAGCAGCCAATACTCACAGGGGGCGGGGGAAAAACTGTTTTTT.

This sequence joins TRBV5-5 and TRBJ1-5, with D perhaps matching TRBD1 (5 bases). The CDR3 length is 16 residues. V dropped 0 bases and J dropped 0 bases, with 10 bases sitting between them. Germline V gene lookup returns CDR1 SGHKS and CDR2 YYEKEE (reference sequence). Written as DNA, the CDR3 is TGTGCCAGCAGCTTGGAGGGGTTCTATAGCAATCAGCCCCAGCATTTT. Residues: CASSLEGFYSNQPQHF.

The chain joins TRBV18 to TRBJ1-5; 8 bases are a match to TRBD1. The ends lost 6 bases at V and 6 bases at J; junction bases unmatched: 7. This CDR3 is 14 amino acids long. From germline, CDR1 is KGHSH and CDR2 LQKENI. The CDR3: CASSPDRAGQPQHF. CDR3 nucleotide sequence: TGTGCCAGCTCCCCGGACAGGGCAGGTCAGCCCCAGCATTTT.

The chain's CDR3 is CASSLEAGATYEQYF. The CDR3 DNA follows: TGCGCCAGCAGCTTGGAGGCAGGGGCCACCTACGAGCAGTACTTC. V and J are TRBV5-1 and TRBJ2-7; a weak D match, TRBD1 (6 bases). There are 15 residues in the CDR3. Germline V gene lookup returns CDR1 SGHRS and CDR2 YFSETQ. V lost 0 bases, J lost 2 bases, and 12 bases lay in between. Full variable domain (remainder filled in from reference TRBV5-1 and TRBJ2-7): KAGVTQTPRYLIKTRGQQVTLSCSPISGHRSVSWYQQTPGQGLQFLFEYFSETQRNKGNFPGRFSGRQFSNSRSEMNVSTLELGDSALYLCASSLEAGATYEQYFGPGTRLTVT.

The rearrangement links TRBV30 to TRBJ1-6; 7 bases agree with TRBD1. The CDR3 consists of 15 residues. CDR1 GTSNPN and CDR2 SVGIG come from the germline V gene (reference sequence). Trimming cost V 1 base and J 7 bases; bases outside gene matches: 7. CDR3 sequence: CAWSAQTGKNSPLHF. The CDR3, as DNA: TGTGCCTGGAGTGCCCAGACAGGGAAAAATTCACCCCTCCACTTT.